This note documents a single TCR beta chain sequence. What it recognizes is unknown. The data originate from a study of cytomegalovirus exposure and HLA in healthy donors. Study-level information: A prior analysis found 117 million unique TCR beta sequences from around 190 million T cells. Study conclusions and caveats: In a later analysis, TCR beta V- and J-gene trimming was associated with a missense DCLRE1C variant. A later analysis reported that several of the most significant clusters appeared to be linked to common viral pathogens, among them Epstein-Barr virus.

The trim removed 5 bases at V and 8 bases at J, leaving 11 bases unmatched. This CDR3 is built from 14 residues. Germline V lookup: CDR1 SGHTA, CDR2 FQGNSA. The study ran its PCR with 60 Vbeta and 13 Jbeta primers. The table came from immunoSEQ multiplex PCR; TCRdb's copy has only in-frame clones and leaves some out. Found here are roughly 150,000 clones, approximately 80% of them singletons; the top ten hold over 1.1%. The sequencing sample was made of PBMCs. The source of this sequence is a male donor in good health and CMV-seronegative. The chain links TRBV7-2 to TRBJ1-2, with TRBD1 matching 7 bases. In DNA, the CDR3 is TGTGCCAGCAGCCTCGGGACAGAAGCCCTCGGCTACACCTTC. Translating it yields CASSLGTEALGYTF. Full variable domain (rest looked up from reference TRBV7-2 and TRBJ1-2): GAGVSQSPSNKVTEKGKDVELRCDPISGHTALYWYRQSLGQGLEFLIYFQGNSAPDKSGLPSDRFSAERTGGSVSTLTIQRTQQEDSAVYLCASSLGTEALGYTFGSGTRLTVV.